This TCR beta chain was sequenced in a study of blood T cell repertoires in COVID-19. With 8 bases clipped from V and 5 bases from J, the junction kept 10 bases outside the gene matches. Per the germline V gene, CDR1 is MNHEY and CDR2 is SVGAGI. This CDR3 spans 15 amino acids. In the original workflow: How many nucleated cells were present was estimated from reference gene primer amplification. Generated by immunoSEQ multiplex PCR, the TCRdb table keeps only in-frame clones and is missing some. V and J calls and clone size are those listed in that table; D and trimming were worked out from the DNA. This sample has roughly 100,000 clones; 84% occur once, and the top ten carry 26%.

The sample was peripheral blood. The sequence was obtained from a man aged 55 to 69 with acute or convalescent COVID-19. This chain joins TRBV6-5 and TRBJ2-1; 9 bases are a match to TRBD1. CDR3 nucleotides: TGTGCCAGCGCCTGGACCGGGACAGGGAACAATGAGCAGTTCTTC. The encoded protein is CASAWTGTGNNEQFF.